This is a list of T cell receptor beta chains from one sample in a study of cytomegalovirus exposure and HLA in healthy donors. Some clones are missing from TCRdb's copy, which holds only in-frame ones; the method was immunoSEQ multiplex PCR. In the table there are around 150,000 clones, over 60% of which are singletons. Sequences were obtained from PBMCs. These receptors were collected from a woman in her 40s in good health and CMV-seronegative. Each CDR3 is given with its conserved first and last residue. A D gene is named only where the DNA matches it firmly. The listing skips clone size in some rows; elsewhere it reads once, few, many or a size class.

CDR3nt,CDR3aa,abundance,d_gene,j_gene,v_gene
TGTGCCAGCAGCGTAGAGGGTGGAGGGCGGCGGGAGCAGTTCTTC,CASSVEGGGRREQFF,NA,NA,TRBJ2-1,TRBV9
TGTGCCAGTAGTATAGTCCAGGGTTTGATGTTTTTT,CASSIVQGLMFF,NA,NA,TRBJ1-4,TRBV19
TGCGCCAGCAGCATGGAAACAGGAGCCTACGAGCAGTACTTC,CASSMETGAYEQYF,NA,NA,TRBJ2-7,TRBV5-1
TGTGCCAGTAGTTCCCTCTCTCGGGGACAGGGAAAGACCCAGTACTTC,CASSSLSRGQGKTQYF,NA,TRBD1,TRBJ2-5,TRBV19
TGTGCCAGCAGCTTACCCGCCGCCGGTGAGGGTGGCTATGGCTACACCTTC,CASSLPAAGEGGYGYTF,NA,NA,TRBJ1-2,TRBV7-6
TGTGCCAGCAGATCCCGGGGCGGGGGGGAGCACACTGAAGCTTTCTTT,CASRSRGGGEHTEAFF,NA,NA,TRBJ1-1,TRBV9
TGCGCCAGCAGCCCATCAGGGGGCGCGGTCCAAGAGACCCAGTACTTC,CASSPSGGAVQETQYF,NA,TRBD1,TRBJ2-5,TRBV5-1
TGTGCCAGCAGTGACGAAGGACAGGGGGCCTATGGCTACACCTTC,CASSDEGQGAYGYTF,NA,TRBD1,TRBJ1-2,TRBV6-4
TGTGCCAGCCGGCTGGAGGCTAGCGGGCCCGGGGAGCTGTTTTTT,CASRLEASGPGELFF,NA,NA,TRBJ2-2,TRBV12-1
TGTGCCTGGAGAGGGGCGGGGATGGGTAGAAACACAGATACGCAGTATTTT,CAWRGAGMGRNTDTQYF,NA,NA,TRBJ2-3,TRBV30
TGTGCCAGCAGCACAACAGGGCGCCAGCCCCAGCATTTT,CASSTTGRQPQHF,NA,NA,TRBJ1-5,TRBV11-3
TGTGCCAGCAGCGCTGAGGCCGGGACTCCCGAGAACACCGGGGAGCTGTTTTTT,CASSAEAGTPENTGELFF,NA,NA,TRBJ2-2,TRBV9
TGTGCCAGCAGCCCCGGGGGGGGCCTTCGGGCTTTCTATGGCTACACCTTC,CASSPGGGLRAFYGYTF,NA,NA,TRBJ1-2,TRBV5-8
TGTGCCAGCAGCGGGGGACAGGATACCTCTGGAAACACCATATATTTT,CASSGGQDTSGNTIYF,NA,TRBD1,TRBJ1-3,TRBV5-4
TGTGCCTGGAGTGCCCTGATTAGAAATGAGCAGTTCTTC,CAWSALIRNEQFF,NA,NA,TRBJ2-1,TRBV30
TGTGCCACCAGCGGTTATAGGATAGCGCACACAGATACGCAGTATTTT,CATSGYRIAHTDTQYF,NA,NA,TRBJ2-3,TRBV15
TGTTCCAGCAGCTCTAGGACAGGGAAATCCTACGAGCAGTACTTC,CSSSSRTGKSYEQYF,NA,TRBD1,TRBJ2-7,TRBV7-9
TGTGCCAGCAGCTTTAAGGGGGCAGAAGGAAACACCATATATTTT,CASSFKGAEGNTIYF,NA,TRBD1,TRBJ1-3,TRBV7-8
TGCGCCAGCGGGACTAGCGGCACAGATACGCAGTATTTT,CASGTSGTDTQYF,few,TRBD2,TRBJ2-3,TRBV10-1
TGTGCCAGCACCCAGGGGGTTCGGCGAACCTACGAGCAGTACTTC,CASTQGVRRTYEQYF,NA,TRBD1,TRBJ2-7,TRBV5-8
TGTGCCAGTAGCCTTTGGACAGGGAACACTGAAGCTTTCTTT,CASSLWTGNTEAFF,NA,TRBD1,TRBJ1-1,TRBV19
TGTGCCAGCAGCTTGTTGCTAGCGGGGGGCCAAGAGACCCAGTACTTC,CASSLLLAGGQETQYF,NA,TRBD2,TRBJ2-5,TRBV5-8
TGTGCCAGCAGTGATAGAGGGAAGAACACTGAAGCTTTCTTT,CASSDRGKNTEAFF,NA,NA,TRBJ1-1,TRBV6-1
TGTGCCAGCAGCTCAAATATACTTGCAACTAATGAAAAACTGTTTTTT,CASSSNILATNEKLFF,few,NA,TRBJ1-4,TRBV11-2
TGTGCCAGCAGCTTAATGGCCTATGGCTACACCTTC,CASSLMAYGYTF,NA,NA,TRBJ1-2,TRBV7-9
TGTGCCAGCATCTGGGGTGGGGGACTGGGCTACACCTTC,CASIWGGGLGYTF,NA,NA,TRBJ1-2,TRBV2
TGTGCCAGCTCACCCTTCTCCGACAGGGAGACCGGGGAGCTGTTTTTT,CASSPFSDRETGELFF,NA,TRBD1,TRBJ2-2,TRBV18
TGTGCCAGCAGGAAAACAGGGATTTCCTACGAGCAGTACTTC,CASRKTGISYEQYF,NA,NA,TRBJ2-7,TRBV7-2
TGTGCCAGTAGTCGCCCAGGGGAGACGAGCGAGCAGTACTTC,CASSRPGETSEQYF,NA,NA,TRBJ2-7,TRBV19
TGTGCCAGCAGCTTAGGGGCAGGGGTGAACACTGAAGCTTTCTTT,CASSLGAGVNTEAFF,NA,NA,TRBJ1-1,TRBV7-9
TGCAGCGTTGAATCTGGGACTAGCGGGGCAGAGGGGGAGCAGTTCTTC,CSVESGTSGAEGEQFF,NA,TRBD2,TRBJ2-1,TRBV29-1
TGCGCCAGCAGTCAGGACAGCCGCAATCAGCCCCAGCATTTT,CASSQDSRNQPQHF,NA,NA,TRBJ1-5,TRBV5-1
TGCAGTGTCAGGTCGAACACTGAAGCTTTCTTT,CSVRSNTEAFF,NA,NA,TRBJ1-1,TRBV20-1
TGTTCCAGCAGGCCGGACAGGGAAACCCCCTACGAGCAGTACTTC,CSSRPDRETPYEQYF,NA,TRBD1,TRBJ2-7,TRBV7-9
TGTGCCAGCAGTTTGGGGGGGCCAACGACCCAGTACTTC,CASSLGGPTTQYF,once,NA,TRBJ2-5,TRBV27
TGTGCCAGCAGCCAATCGGCAGGCGGGACCTACAATGAGCAGTTCTTC,CASSQSAGGTYNEQFF,NA,NA,TRBJ2-1,TRBV4-2
TGTGCCAGCAAGGTAGCCAGCGACCTTTCAAATTCACCCCTCCACTTT,CASKVASDLSNSPLHF,few,NA,TRBJ1-6,TRBV2
TGTGCCAGCAGTTTAACAGGGAGCTATGGCTACACCTTC,CASSLTGSYGYTF,once,NA,TRBJ1-2,TRBV28
TGTGCCAGCAGTCAAGGACACGAAGCTTTCTTT,CASSQGHEAFF,NA,NA,TRBJ1-1,TRBV6-5
TGCGCCAGCAGCCAACAAGACTTCGACAGCCTCATCGAAGCTTTCTTT,CASSQQDFDSLIEAFF,NA,NA,TRBJ1-1,TRBV4-1
TGTGCCAGCTCACCCCAGGGCCCGATCTCCTACGAGCAGTACTTC,CASSPQGPISYEQYF,NA,NA,TRBJ2-7,TRBV18
TGTGCCAGCTCACAGGGACTAGCGGGAGACAATGAGCAGTTCTTC,CASSQGLAGDNEQFF,many,TRBD2,TRBJ2-1,TRBV18
TGTGCCTGGAGTAGGGACACACTGAACACTGAAGCTTTCTTT,CAWSRDTLNTEAFF,NA,NA,TRBJ1-1,TRBV30
TGTGCCTGGAGCTGGGGCGGATACTACGAGCAGTACTTC,CAWSWGGYYEQYF,NA,NA,TRBJ2-7,TRBV30
TGTGCCAGCAGCGAACCGGGACAGGGCATCTACGAGCAGTACTTC,CASSEPGQGIYEQYF,NA,TRBD1,TRBJ2-7,TRBV5-4
TGTGCTAGTGGTTTGGTAGTAGGAGGGACCGATACGCAGTATTTT,CASGLVVGGTDTQYF,NA,NA,TRBJ2-3,TRBV12-5
TGTTCCAGCAGCTTATCGTCGGTCGAGCAGTACTTC,CSSSLSSVEQYF,NA,NA,TRBJ2-7,TRBV7-9
TGTGCCAGTAGTACTTCCTTTTGGGACAGCCGAGGTGGTCTGTTTTTT,CASSTSFWDSRGGLFF,NA,TRBD1,TRBJ1-4,TRBV19
TGCGCCAGCACCAGAGGGCCGAACACCGGGGAGCTGTTTTTT,CASTRGPNTGELFF,NA,NA,TRBJ2-2,TRBV10-2
TGTGCCAGCAGCTTAAAAACCGGGACAGTTCCTTGCGAGCAGTACTTC,CASSLKTGTVPCEQYF,NA,TRBD1,TRBJ2-7,TRBV7-9
TGTGCCAGCAGTGTGCCTATTTCGGCCGGGGAGCTGTTTTTT,CASSVPISAGELFF,NA,NA,TRBJ2-2,TRBV6-1
TGTGCCAGCAGCTTACCGTCTAGCGGGCCTACCTACAATGAGCAGTTCTTC,CASSLPSSGPTYNEQFF,NA,TRBD2,TRBJ2-1,TRBV7-9
TGTGCCACCAGCACTAAGACTAGCGGGAGGCCCGGCTCCTACAATGAGCAGTTCTTC,CATSTKTSGRPGSYNEQFF,NA,TRBD2,TRBJ2-1,TRBV15